Described below is a single TCR beta chain sequence and its context. In the source study's methods: Reference gene primers were amplified, and this amplification served to estimate nucleated cell counts. TCRdb's copy holds only in-frame clones and misses some; the assay was immunoSEQ multiplex PCR. V, J and clone size are taken as reported in that table, and D and trimming were inferred from the DNA itself. Seen here are around 300,000 clones, roughly nine tenths observed once, and the top ten hold roughly 2.2%. The sample comes from a study of blood T cell repertoires in COVID-19. As for the study in general: Spain, Italy and the United States supplied samples that represented acute and convalescent COVID-19. Nucleic acid was either cDNA or gDNA, and it came from T cells, B-cell-depleted T cells, or PBMCs.

CDR1 and CDR2 (germline): SGHTA, FQGNSA. There are 15 residues in the CDR3. Trimming at V came to 4 bases and at J to 4 bases, leaving 8 bases not matched to a gene. Sequenced material: peripheral blood. The gene calls are TRBV7-2 and TRBJ1-2, with TRBD1 matching 8 bases. The source is a man between 50 and 59 years old with acute or convalescent COVID-19. The CDR3: CASSSSGGQAYGYTF. The CDR3 bases are TGTGCCAGCAGCTCCTCCGGGGGACAGGCCTATGGCTACACCTTC.